These 12 T cell receptor beta chains were all obtained from the same sample, sequenced in a study of cytomegalovirus exposure and HLA in healthy donors. The PCR employed 60 Vbeta primers together with 13 Jbeta primers. Method: immunoSEQ multiplex PCR; TCRdb's copy keeps in-frame clones and lacks some. The top ten hold 7% to 9.5% of the sample, which has around 150,000 clones, roughly 80% seen once. The sequenced sample consisted of PBMCs. The receptors were sampled from a male donor in good health and CMV-seropositive.

The J gene is TRBJ1-3, the V gene TRBV6-1; a weak D match, TRBD1 (6 bases). V dropped 6 bases and J dropped 16 bases, with 22 bases sitting between them. This CDR3 is 13 amino acids long. The germline V gene encodes CDR1 MNHNS and CDR2 SASEGT. The CDR3 DNA reads TGTGCCAGCAGCCTAAGCTTACAGGGCTCGGGGTATTTT. Protein: CASSLSLQGSGYF.

V usage is TRBV5-1 and J usage is TRBJ1-1; D unclear. The V end lost 0 bases, the J end lost 0 bases, and 12 bases lay between the germline ends. The CDR3 is 16 residues long. CDR1 SGHRS and CDR2 YFSETQ come from the germline V gene. CDR3 in amino acids: CASSLDASLMNTEAFF. CDR3 DNA sequence: TGCGCCAGCAGCTTGGATGCATCACTCATGAACACTGAAGCTTTCTTT.

This clone was observed a few times. V usage is TRBV4-3 and J usage is TRBJ2-3, with D possibly being TRBD1 (5 bases). Germline V gives CDR1 LGHNA, CDR2 YSLEER. V gave up 4 bases and J gave up 1 base, with 12 bases separating them. The CDR3 runs 15 residues. CDR3 in DNA: TGCGCCAGCAGCCGAATAGGGGCCCGCACAGATACGCAGTATTTT. It yields the protein CASSRIGARTDTQYF.

This rearrangement joins TRBV7-2 to TRBJ2-1; tentatively, D is TRBD2 (6 bases). Trimming left V 1 base short and J 2 bases short, with 12 bases between. This CDR3 has 16 amino acids. The germline gives CDR1 SGHTA, CDR2 FQGNSA. This CDR3 is CASSLGLATAYNEQFF. DNA of the CDR3: TGTGCCAGCAGCTTAGGTCTAGCGACCGCCTACAATGAGCAGTTCTTC.

The CDR3 here is CARSGARNYGYTF. In DNA form, the CDR3 reads TGTGCCCGTTCAGGGGCGCGTAACTATGGCTACACCTTC. V and J are TRBV30 and TRBJ1-2; a weak D match, TRBD1 (6 bases). The CDR3 length is 13 residues. The germline V and J ends were trimmed by 8 bases and 1 base, with 14 bases remaining between them. Germline CDR1 and CDR2: GTSNPN and SVGIG (reference sequence).

The V gene is TRBV30, the J gene TRBJ1-4; 7 positions agree with TRBD1. The V segment lost 4 bases and the J segment 7 bases; nucleotides outside the gene matches: 9. This CDR3 is built from 14 residues. Germline V gene data show CDR1 as GTSNPN and CDR2 as SVGIG (reference sequence). This CDR3 reads CAWNKQGIIEKLFF. CDR3 in DNA: TGTGCCTGGAATAAACAGGGGATTATTGAAAAACTGTTTTTT. The entire variable domain, with the rest obtained from reference TRBV30 and TRBJ1-4, is as follows: SQTIHQWPATLVQPVGSPLSLECTVEGTSNPNLYWYRQAAGRGLQLLFYSVGIGQISSEVPQNLSASRPQDRQFILSSKKLLLSDSGFYLCAWNKQGIIEKLFFGSGTQLSVL.

V is TRBV5-6 and J is TRBJ1-1; 8 positions agree with TRBD1. Germline V gives CDR1 SGHDT, CDR2 YYEEEE. The V and J ends lost 4 bases and 2 bases, in that order; junction bases with no gene match: 16. The CDR3 spans 18 residues. The CDR3 loop is CASSPEDRAGSFNTEAFF. Written as DNA, the CDR3 is TGTGCCAGCAGCCCCGAGGACAGGGCCGGCTCTTTCAACACTGAAGCTTTCTTT.

The chain joins TRBV7-2 to TRBJ2-1, with 11 nucleotides matching TRBD2. The CDR3 totals 15 residues. Looked up from germline, CDR1 is SGHTA and CDR2 is FQGNSA. The junction had 1 base not matched to a gene; V was cut back by 4 bases and J by 2 bases. As DNA, the CDR3 is TGTGCCAGCAGCTCGGGACTAGCGGCCTACAATGAGCAGTTCTTC. Translation gives CASSSGLAAYNEQFF.

The chain uses TRBV7-6 and TRBJ1-4; 9 positions match TRBD1. Germline lookup yields CDR1 SGHVS and CDR2 FNYEAQ. This CDR3 is 14 amino acids long. J was trimmed by 7 bases and V by 5 bases; bases with no gene match: 5. The DNA of the CDR3 is TGTGCCAGCAGCCTGGGACAGGGAGGTGAAAAACTGTTTTTT. This encodes CASSLGQGGEKLFF.

The chain has TRBV6-4 and TRBJ2-7; 8 positions agree with TRBD1. Trimming removed 7 bases from V and 0 bases from J; junction bases left unmatched: 8. The germline V gene has CDR1 MRHNA and CDR2 SNTAGT. The CDR3 is 15 amino acids. The CDR3 region has the DNA TGTGCCAGCACGGATCACGGACAGGGCTCCTACGAGCAGTACTTC. It encodes CASTDHGQGSYEQYF.

V usage is TRBV5-6 and J usage is TRBJ2-7; weak D call: TRBD1 (5 bases). Trimming shortened V by 4 bases and J by 3 bases, and 17 bases separated the two germline ends. The CDR3 runs 15 residues. Per the germline V gene, CDR1 is SGHDT and CDR2 is YYEEEE. CDR3 region: CASSPHLDRSYEQYF. As DNA, the CDR3 is TGTGCCAGCAGCCCCCACCTCGACAGAAGCTACGAGCAGTACTTC.

The chain recombines TRBV28 with TRBJ2-2, with 12 bases fitting TRBD1. V was clipped by 0 bases and J by 3 bases; unmatched bases: 2. Germline V gene sequence: CDR1 MDHEN, CDR2 SYDVKM. This CDR3 has 17 amino acids. CDR3 residues: CASSLWGQGAHTGELFF. In nucleotides, the CDR3 is TGTGCCAGCAGTTTATGGGGACAGGGGGCTCACACCGGGGAGCTGTTTTTT.